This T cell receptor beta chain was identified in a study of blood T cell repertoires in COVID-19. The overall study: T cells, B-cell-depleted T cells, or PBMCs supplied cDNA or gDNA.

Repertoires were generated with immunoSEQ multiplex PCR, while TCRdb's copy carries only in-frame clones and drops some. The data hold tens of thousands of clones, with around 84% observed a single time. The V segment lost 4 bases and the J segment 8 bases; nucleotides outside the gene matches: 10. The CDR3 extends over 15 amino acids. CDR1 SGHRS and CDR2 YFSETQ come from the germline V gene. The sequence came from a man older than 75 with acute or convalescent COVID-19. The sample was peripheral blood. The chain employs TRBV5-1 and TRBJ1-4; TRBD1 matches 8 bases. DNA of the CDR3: TGCGCCAGCAGCACGGACAGGGCTAGGAGCGAAAAACTGTTTTTT. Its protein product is CASSTDRARSEKLFF.